The T cell receptor (beta chain) described here comes from a study of CD8+ T cells in alopecia areata. General study findings and limits: The treated group had a single nonresponder, limiting CD8+ expansion-response conclusions.

Sample treatment: oral pan-JAK inhibitor, 5-10 mg twice daily. Researchers gathered lesional scalp punch biopsies and peripheral blood from patients with alopecia areata. RNA, once extracted, was reverse transcribed into cDNA for use as the sequencing template. Sequencing was performed with immunoSEQ multiplex PCR; in TCRdb, only in-frame clones are kept and a portion is missing. The sample includes under 20,000 clones, 50% to 60% of them seen just once. As to this clone: What it binds is unknown.

This specimen consisted of skin, obtained at week 4, from a patient treated with tofacitinib. The receptor comes from a human donor with alopecia areata.

This CDR3 reads CASSSVTGELFF. For the CDR3, the DNA is TGTGCCAGCAGCTCGGTGACCGGGGAGCTGTTTTTT. The chain combines TRBV7-2 with TRBJ2-2; D gene unclear. Germline CDR1 is SGHTA and CDR2 is FQGNSA. The V and J ends lost 4 bases and 5 bases respectively, with 5 bases between them. The CDR3 is 12 amino acids.